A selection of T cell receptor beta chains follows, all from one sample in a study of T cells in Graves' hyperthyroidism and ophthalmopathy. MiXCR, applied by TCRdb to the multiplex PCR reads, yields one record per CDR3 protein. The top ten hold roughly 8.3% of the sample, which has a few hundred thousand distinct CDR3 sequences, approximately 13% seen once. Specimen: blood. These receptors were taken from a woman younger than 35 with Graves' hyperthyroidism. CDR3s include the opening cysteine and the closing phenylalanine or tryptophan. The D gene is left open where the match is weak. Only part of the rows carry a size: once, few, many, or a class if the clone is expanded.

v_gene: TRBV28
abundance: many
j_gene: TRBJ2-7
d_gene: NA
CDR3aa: CASSPAGQLGLMQYF
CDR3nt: TGTGCCAGCAGCCCCGCCGGACAGCTGGGCCTAATGCAGTACTTC

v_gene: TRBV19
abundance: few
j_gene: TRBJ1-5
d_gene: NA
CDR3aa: CASSIDRRSVNQPQHF
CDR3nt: TGTGCCAGTAGTATAGATCGTAGGTCAGTCAATCAGCCCCAGCATTTT

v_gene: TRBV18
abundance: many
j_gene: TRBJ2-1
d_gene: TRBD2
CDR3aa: CASSPNQAGGYNEQFF
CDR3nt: TGTGCCAGCTCACCAAATCAAGCGGGAGGATACAATGAGCAGTTCTTC

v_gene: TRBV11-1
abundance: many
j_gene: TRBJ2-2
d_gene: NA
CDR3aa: CASSLAWGAGELFF
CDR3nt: TGTGCCAGCAGCTTAGCGTGGGGGGCCGGGGAGCTGTTTTTT

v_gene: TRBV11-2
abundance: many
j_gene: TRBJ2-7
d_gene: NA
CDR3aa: CASKSTAYEQYF
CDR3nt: TGTGCCAGCAAGAGCACGGCGTACGAGCAGTACTTC

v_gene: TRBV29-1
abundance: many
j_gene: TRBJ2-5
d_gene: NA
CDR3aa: CSVCRMQETQYF
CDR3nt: TGCAGCGTCTGCAGGATGCAAGAGACCCAGTACTTC

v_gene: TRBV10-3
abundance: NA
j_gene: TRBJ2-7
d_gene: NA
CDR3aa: CAISDRQTAYEQYF
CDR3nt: TGTGCCATCAGTGACCGACAGACTGCCTACGAGCAGTACTTC

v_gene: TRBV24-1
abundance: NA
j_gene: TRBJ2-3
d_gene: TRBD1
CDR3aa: CATSDLGTGEDTQYF
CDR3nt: TGTGCCACCAGTGATTTGGGGACAGGGGAAGATACGCAGTATTTT

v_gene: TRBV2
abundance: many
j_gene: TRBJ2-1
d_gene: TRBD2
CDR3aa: CASRRGGEGEQFF
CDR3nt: TGTGCCAGCAGGCGGGGGGGGGAGGGTGAGCAGTTCTTC

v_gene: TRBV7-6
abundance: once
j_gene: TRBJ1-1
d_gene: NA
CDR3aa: CASSSPSMNTEAFF
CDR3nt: TGTGCCAGCAGCTCCCCTTCGATGAACACTGAAGCTTTCTTT

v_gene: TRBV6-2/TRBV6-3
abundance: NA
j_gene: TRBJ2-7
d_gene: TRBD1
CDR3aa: CASSGTATDYEQYF
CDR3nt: TGTGCCAGCAGTGGGACAGCAACGGACTACGAGCAGTACTTC

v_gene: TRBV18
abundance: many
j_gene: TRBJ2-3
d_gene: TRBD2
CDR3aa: CASSPGLAGDLDTQYF
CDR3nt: TGTGCCAGCTCACCAGGACTAGCGGGGGACCTAGATACGCAGTATTTT

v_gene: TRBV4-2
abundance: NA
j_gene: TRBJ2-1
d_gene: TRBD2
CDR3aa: CASSQDLAGLPSYNEQFF
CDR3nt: TGTGCCAGCAGCCAAGATTTAGCGGGCCTGCCCTCCTACAATGAGCAGTTCTTC

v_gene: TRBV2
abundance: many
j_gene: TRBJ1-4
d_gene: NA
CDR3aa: CASRRTEQATNEKLFF
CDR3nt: TGTGCCAGCAGGCGGACGGAACAAGCAACTAATGAAAAACTGTTTTTT

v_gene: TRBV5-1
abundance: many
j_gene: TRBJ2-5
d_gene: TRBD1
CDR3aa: CASSLTGLSFLETQYF
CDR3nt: TGCGCCAGCAGCCTGACAGGGCTTTCGTTCTTGGAGACCCAGTACTTC

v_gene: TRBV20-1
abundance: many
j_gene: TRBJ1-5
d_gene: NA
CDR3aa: CSARVSRVINQPQHF
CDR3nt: TGCAGTGCTAGAGTCAGCCGTGTAATCAATCAGCCCCAGCATTTT

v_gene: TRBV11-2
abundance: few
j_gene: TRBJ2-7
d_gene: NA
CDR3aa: CASSSKNSYEQYF
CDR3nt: TGTGCCAGCAGCTCTAAAAACTCCTACGAGCAGTACTTC

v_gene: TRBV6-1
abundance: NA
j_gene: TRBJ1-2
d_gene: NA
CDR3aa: CALSTGSGYGYTF
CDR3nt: TGTGCCCTTTCGACGGGATCCGGCTATGGCTACACCTTC

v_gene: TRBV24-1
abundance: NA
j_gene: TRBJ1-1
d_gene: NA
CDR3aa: CATSDYRNTEAFF
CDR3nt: TGTGCCACCAGTGATTACAGGAACACTGAAGCTTTCTTT

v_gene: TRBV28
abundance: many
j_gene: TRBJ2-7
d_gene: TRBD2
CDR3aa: CASSSLAGGHEQYF
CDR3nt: TGTGCCAGCAGTTCTCTAGCGGGGGGCCACGAGCAGTACTTC

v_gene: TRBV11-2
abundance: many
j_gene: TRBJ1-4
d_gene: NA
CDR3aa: CASSQGPPNEKLFF
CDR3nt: TGTGCCAGCAGCCAGGGACCTCCTAATGAAAAACTGTTTTTT

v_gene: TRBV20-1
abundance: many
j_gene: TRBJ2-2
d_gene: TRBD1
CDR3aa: CSAREDRVVLTGELFF
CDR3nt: TGCAGTGCTAGAGAGGACAGGGTGGTACTTACCGGGGAGCTGTTTTTT

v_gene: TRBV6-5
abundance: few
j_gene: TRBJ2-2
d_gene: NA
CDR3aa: CASSYSGNTGELVF
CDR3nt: TGTGCCAGCAGTTACTCGGGGAACACCGGGGAGCTGGTTTTT

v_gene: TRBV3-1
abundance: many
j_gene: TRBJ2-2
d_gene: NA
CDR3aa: CASSLSGGVGNTGELFF
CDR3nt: TGTGCCAGCAGCTTATCCGGGGGCGTTGGGAACACCGGGGAGCTGTTTTTT

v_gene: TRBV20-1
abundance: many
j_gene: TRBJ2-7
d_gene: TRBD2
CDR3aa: CSARVLAGEYYEQYF
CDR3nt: TGCAGTGCTAGGGTACTAGCGGGAGAGTACTACGAGCAGTACTTC

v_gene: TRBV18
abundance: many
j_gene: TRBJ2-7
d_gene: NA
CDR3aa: CASSTGSDRFFGQYF
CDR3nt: TGTGCCAGCTCAACCGGGAGCGACAGGTTTTTTGGGCAGTACTTC

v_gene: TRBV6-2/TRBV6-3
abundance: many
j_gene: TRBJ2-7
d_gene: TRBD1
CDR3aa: CASSNTGDTYEQYF
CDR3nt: TGTGCCAGCAGTAACACAGGGGACACCTACGAGCAGTACTTC

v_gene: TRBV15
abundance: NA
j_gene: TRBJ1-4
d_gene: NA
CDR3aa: CATRRGTNEKLFF
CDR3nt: TGTGCCACCCGTCGAGGAACTAATGAAAAACTGTTTTTT

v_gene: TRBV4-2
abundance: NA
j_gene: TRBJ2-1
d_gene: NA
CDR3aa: CASSQDMFAGRVNEQFF
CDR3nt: TGTGCCAGCAGCCAAGATATGTTTGCGGGAAGGGTAAATGAGCAGTTCTTC

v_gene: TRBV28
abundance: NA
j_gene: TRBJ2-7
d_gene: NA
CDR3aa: CASTVGSGRASYEQYF
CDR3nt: TGTGCCAGCACCGTCGGTTCGGGGCGGGCCTCCTACGAGCAGTACTTC

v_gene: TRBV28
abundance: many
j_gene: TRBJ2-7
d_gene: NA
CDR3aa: CASSDTGLGYEQYF
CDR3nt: TGTGCCAGCAGTGATACAGGGTTGGGGTACGAGCAGTACTTC

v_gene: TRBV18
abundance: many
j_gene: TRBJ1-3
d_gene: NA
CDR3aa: CASSPRTLESGNTIYF
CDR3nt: TGTGCCAGCTCACCACGGACGTTAGAGTCTGGAAACACCATATATTTT

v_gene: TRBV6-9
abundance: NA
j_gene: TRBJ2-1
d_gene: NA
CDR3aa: CASSYPGQGEQFF
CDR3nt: TGTGCCAGCAGTTACCCCGGCCAGGGTGAGCAGTTCTTC

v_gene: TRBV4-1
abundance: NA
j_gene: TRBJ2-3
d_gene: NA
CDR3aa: CASSQDPPDTQYF
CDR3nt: TGCGCCAGCAGCCAAGACCCCCCAGATACGCAGTATTTT

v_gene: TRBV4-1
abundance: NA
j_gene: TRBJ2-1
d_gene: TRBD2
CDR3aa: CASSHNGLAGRHSEQFF
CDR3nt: TGCGCCAGCAGCCATAATGGACTAGCGGGTCGACACAGTGAGCAGTTCTTC

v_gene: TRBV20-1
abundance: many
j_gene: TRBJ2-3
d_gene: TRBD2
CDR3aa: CSARDILAGDTDTQYF
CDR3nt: TGCAGTGCTAGAGATATACTAGCGGGGGACACAGATACGCAGTATTTT

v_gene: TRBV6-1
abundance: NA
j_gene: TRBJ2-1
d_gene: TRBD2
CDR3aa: CASSRYSSGAAWNEQFF
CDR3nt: TGTGCCAGCAGCCGCTATTCTAGCGGGGCGGCCTGGAATGAGCAGTTCTTC

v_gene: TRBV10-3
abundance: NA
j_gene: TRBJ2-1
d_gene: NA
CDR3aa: CAISGGSSYNEQFF
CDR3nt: TGTGCCATCAGTGGGGGGAGCTCCTACAATGAGCAGTTCTTC

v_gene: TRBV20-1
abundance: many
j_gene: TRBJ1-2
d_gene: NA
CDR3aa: CSASKPYGYTF
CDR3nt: TGCAGTGCTAGTAAGCCCTATGGCTACACCTTC

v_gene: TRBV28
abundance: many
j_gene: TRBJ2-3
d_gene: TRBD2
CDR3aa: CASRLGTSTDTQYF
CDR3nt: TGTGCCAGCAGATTGGGGACTAGTACAGATACGCAGTATTTT

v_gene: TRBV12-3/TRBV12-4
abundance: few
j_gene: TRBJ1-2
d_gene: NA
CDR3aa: CASSLAGAGYTF
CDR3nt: TGTGCCAGCAGTTTAGCCGGGGCCGGCTACACCTTC

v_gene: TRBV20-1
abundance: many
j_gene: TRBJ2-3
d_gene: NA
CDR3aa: CSAAPLASTDTQYF
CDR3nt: TGCAGTGCCGCCCCCCTGGCGAGCACAGATACGCAGTATTTT

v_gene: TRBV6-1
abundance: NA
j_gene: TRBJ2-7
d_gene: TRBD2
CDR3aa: CASSNAGTSGYEQYF
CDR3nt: TGTGCCAGCAGTAACGCCGGGACTAGCGGGTACGAGCAGTACTTC

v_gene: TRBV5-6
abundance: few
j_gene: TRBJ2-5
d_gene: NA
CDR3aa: CAGGTRQETQYF
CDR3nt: TGTGCCGGGGGGACACGACAAGAGACCCAGTACTTC

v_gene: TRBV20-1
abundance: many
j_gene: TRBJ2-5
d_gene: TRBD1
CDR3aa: CSRGHGETQYF
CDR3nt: TGCAGCAGGGGGCACGGAGAGACCCAGTACTTC

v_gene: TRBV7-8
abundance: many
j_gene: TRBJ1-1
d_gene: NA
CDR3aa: CASSPDRAPGMTEAFF
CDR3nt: TGTGCCAGCAGCCCAGACCGGGCCCCGGGTATGACTGAAGCTTTCTTT

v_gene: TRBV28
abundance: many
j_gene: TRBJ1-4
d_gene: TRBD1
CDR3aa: CASSSLGTGGFGNEKLFF
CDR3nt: TGTGCCAGCAGCAGCCTTGGGACAGGGGGCTTCGGTAATGAAAAACTGTTTTTT